The sequence of this T cell receptor (beta chain) was determined in a study of neurological immune-mediated disorders. General observations from the study: Phylogenetic grouping assigned the repertoires of 18 of 34 multiple sclerosis patients to a single related-CDR3 cluster, which may represent a signature.

TCRdb reprocessed the 5' RACE reads with MiXCR, giving one entry per CDR3 protein. The sample consists of 55,000 to 65,000 distinct CDR3 sequences, about 3.7% of them appearing once. The starting material, 2 million PBMCs stored at -80 C, gave rise to the unsorted libraries. Germline-derived CDR1 and CDR2 are ENHRY and SYGVKD. J gave up 6 bases and V 7 bases, and 15 bases lay outside the gene matches. The CDR3 length is 16 residues. This clonotype has at least ten counts. The antigen remains unidentified. The TCR sequence derives from a woman in her 50s with multiple sclerosis. V gene TRBV10-3 combines with J gene TRBJ2-1; 7 bases fit TRBD1. Sequencing used PBMCs. DNA for the CDR3: TGTGCCATCACTGGCGCGTTAGGGACAGAGTCCAATGAGCAGTTCTTC. Translation: CAITGALGTESNEQFF.